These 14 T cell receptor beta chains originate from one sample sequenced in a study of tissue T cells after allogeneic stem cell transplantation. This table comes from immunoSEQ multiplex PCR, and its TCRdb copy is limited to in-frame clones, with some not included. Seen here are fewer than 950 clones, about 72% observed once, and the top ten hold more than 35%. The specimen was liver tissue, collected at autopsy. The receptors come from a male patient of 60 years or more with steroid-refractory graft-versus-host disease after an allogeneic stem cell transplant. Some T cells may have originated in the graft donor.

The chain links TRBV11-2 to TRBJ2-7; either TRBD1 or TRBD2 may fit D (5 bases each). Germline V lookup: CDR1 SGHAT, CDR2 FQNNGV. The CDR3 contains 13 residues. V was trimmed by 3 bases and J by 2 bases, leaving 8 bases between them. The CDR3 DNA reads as TGTGCCAGCAGCTTTGGGGGTCCCTACGAGCAGTACTTC. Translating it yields CASSFGGPYEQYF. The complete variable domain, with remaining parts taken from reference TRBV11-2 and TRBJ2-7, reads EAGVAQSPRYKIIEKRQSVAFWCNPISGHATLYWYQQILGQGPKLLIQFQNNGVVDDSQLPKDRFSAERLKGVDSTLKIQPAKLEDSAVYLCASSFGGPYEQYFGPGTRLTVT.

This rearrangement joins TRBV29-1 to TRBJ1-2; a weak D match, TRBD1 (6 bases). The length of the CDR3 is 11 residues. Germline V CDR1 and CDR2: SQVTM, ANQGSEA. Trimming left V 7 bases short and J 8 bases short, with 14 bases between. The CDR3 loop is CSARGGSGYTF. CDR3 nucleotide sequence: TGCAGCGCGAGGGGGGGTAGCGGCTACACCTTC.

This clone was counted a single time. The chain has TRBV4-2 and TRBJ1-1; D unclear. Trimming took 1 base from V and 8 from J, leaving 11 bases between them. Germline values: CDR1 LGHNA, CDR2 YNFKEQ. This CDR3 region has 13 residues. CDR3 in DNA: TGTGCCAGCAGCCAAGTGGACTGGAGGGAAGCTTTCTTT. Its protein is CASSQVDWREAFF.

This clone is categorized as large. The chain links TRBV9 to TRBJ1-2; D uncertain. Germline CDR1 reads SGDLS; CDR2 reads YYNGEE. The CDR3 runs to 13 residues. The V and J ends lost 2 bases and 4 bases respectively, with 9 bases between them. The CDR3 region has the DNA TGTGCCAGCAGCGTTGACCCCTCCTATGGCTACACCTTC. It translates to CASSVDPSYGYTF.

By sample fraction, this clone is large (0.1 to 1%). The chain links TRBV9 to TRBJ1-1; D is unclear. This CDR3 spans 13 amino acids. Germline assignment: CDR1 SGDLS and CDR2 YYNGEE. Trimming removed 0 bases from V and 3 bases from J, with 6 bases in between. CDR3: CASSVGQDTEAFF. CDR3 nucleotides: TGTGCCAGCAGCGTAGGGCAGGACACTGAAGCTTTCTTT.

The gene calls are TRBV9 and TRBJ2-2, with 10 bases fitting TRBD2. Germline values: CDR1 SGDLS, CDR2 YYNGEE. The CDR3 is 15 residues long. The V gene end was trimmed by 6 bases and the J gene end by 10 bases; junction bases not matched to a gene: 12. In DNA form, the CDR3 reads TGTGCCAGCAAGCCCAACCCCGGGACTAGCGAGGAGCTGTTTTTT. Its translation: CASKPNPGTSEELFF.

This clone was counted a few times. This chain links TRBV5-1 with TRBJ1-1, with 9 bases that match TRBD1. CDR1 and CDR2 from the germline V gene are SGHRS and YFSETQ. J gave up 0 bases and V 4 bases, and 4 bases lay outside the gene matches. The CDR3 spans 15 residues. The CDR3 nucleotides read TGCGCCAGCAGCATAGGACAGGGGATGAACACTGAAGCTTTCTTT. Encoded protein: CASSIGQGMNTEAFF. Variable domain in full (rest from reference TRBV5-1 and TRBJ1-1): KAGVTQTPRYLIKTRGQQVTLSCSPISGHRSVSWYQQTPGQGLQFLFEYFSETQRNKGNFPGRFSGRQFSNSRSEMNVSTLELGDSALYLCASSIGQGMNTEAFFGQGTRLTVV.

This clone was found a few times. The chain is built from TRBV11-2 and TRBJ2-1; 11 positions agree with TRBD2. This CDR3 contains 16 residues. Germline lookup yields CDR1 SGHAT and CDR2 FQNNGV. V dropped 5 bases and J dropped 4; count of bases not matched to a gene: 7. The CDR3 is CASSPRLAGIYNEQFF. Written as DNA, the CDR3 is TGTGCCAGCAGCCCGAGACTAGCGGGGATTTACAATGAGCAGTTCTTC.

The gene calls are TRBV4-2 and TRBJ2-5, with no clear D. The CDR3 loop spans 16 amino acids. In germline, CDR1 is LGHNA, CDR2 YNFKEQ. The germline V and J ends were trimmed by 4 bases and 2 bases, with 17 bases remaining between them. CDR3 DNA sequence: TGTGCCAGCAGCCTCCCCGGCCCGACTTATCAAGAGACCCAGTACTTC. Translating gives CASSLPGPTYQETQYF.

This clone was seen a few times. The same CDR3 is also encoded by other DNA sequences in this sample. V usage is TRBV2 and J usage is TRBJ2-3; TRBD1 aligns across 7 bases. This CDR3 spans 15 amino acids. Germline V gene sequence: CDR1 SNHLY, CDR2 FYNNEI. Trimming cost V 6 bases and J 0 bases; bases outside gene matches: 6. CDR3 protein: CASSAGTASTDTQYF. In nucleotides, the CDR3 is TGTGCCAGCAGCGCCGGGACAGCTAGCACAGATACGCAGTATTTT.

In DNA form, the CDR3 reads TGCGCCAGCAGCCAAGATGGTACGACGGGACGGCATTTT. Translated, it gives CASSQDGTTGRHF. J is TRBJ1-5 and V is TRBV4-1, with D maybe TRBD1 (5 bases). V was clipped by 0 bases and J by 15 bases, with 15 bases between them. This CDR3 comprises 13 residues. Germline V gives CDR1 MGHRA, CDR2 YSYEKL.

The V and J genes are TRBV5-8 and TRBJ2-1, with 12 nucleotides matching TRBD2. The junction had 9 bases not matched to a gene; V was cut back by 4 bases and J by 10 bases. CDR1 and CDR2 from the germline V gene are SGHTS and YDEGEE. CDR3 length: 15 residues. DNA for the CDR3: TGTGCCAGCAGCCCCGGGACTAGCGGGTATAGAGAGCAGTTCTTC. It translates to CASSPGTSGYREQFF.

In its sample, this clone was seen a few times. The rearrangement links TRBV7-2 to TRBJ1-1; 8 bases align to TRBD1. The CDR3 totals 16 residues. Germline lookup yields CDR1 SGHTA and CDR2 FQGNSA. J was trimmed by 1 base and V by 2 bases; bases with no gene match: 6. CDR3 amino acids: CASSLLAGGRNTEAFF. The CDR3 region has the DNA TGTGCCAGCAGCTTATTGGCAGGGGGCCGGAACACTGAAGCTTTCTTT. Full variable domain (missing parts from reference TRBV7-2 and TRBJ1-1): GAGVSQSPSNKVTEKGKDVELRCDPISGHTALYWYRQSLGQGLEFLIYFQGNSAPDKSGLPSDRFSAERTGGSVSTLTIQRTQQEDSAVYLCASSLLAGGRNTEAFFGQGTRLTVV.

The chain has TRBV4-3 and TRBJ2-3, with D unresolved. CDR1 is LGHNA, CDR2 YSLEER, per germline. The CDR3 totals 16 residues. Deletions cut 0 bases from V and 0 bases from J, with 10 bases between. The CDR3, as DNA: TGCGCCAGCAGCCAAGAGTGGTCTTTTAGCACAGATACGCAGTATTTT. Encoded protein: CASSQEWSFSTDTQYF.